Below are 3 T cell receptor beta chains sequenced from a single sample in a study of blood T cell repertoires in COVID-19. Data came from immunoSEQ multiplex PCR; TCRdb stores just in-frame clones and leaves some out. The sample shows just over 250,000 clones, about 86% of them seen only once. Sequencing was done on a sample of PBMCs or T cells enriched from blood (not recorded which). The receptors derive from a man aged 25 to 40 with acute COVID-19.

The rearrangement uses TRBV6-2 or TRBV6-3 and TRBJ1-2, with 12 bases aligning to TRBD1. This CDR3 contains 13 residues. V lost 2 bases and J lost 8; bases outside the gene matches: 0. The V gene's germline CDR1 is MNHEY and CDR2 SVGEGT. The chain's CDR3 is CASSYGTGGGYTF. The CDR3, as DNA: TGTGCCAGCAGTTACGGGACAGGGGGCGGCTACACCTTC.

The rearrangement links TRBV7-8 to TRBJ1-2; D uncertain. Germline CDR1 and CDR2: SGHVS and FQNEAQ. The V end lost 5 bases, the J end lost 8 bases, and 18 bases lay between the germline ends. The CDR3 extends over 14 amino acids. The CDR3: CASSPNEGVGGYTF. The CDR3 region has the DNA TGTGCCAGCAGCCCCAACGAGGGCGTAGGGGGCTACACCTTC.

This rearrangement joins TRBV14 to TRBJ2-5; weak D call: TRBD1 (6 bases). The CDR3 runs to 17 residues. V lost 1 base and J 5 bases, leaving 20 bases between the germline ends. Germline lookup yields CDR1 SGHDN and CDR2 FVKESK. CDR3 sequence (DNA): TGTGCCAGCAGCCAAGCGCAGATAATACAGGGATGGGAGACCCAGTACTTC. Translated: CASSQAQIIQGWETQYF.